What follows describes a single T cell receptor beta chain. The data belong to a study of lymphopenia after photon versus proton radiotherapy. Germline loops: CDR1 SGHRS, CDR2 YFSETQ. The CDR3 contains 15 residues. V was clipped by 4 bases and J by 6 bases; unmatched bases: 8. The protocol was immunoSEQ multiplex PCR, while the TCRdb copy is restricted to in-frame clones and leaves out a portion. There are 65,000 or so clones in the sample; about 85% occur only once, and 9.5% to 15% lies in the top ten. This receptor was obtained from an older man with esophageal cancer. The material sequenced was peripheral blood, taken from a patient treated with proton-based radiotherapy. The gene calls are TRBV5-1 and TRBJ2-4, with 9 nucleotides matching TRBD2. CDR3 nucleotide sequence: TGCGCCAGCAGCGATCCTAGCGGGGAGGCAAACATTCAGTACTTC. Translation gives CASSDPSGEANIQYF.